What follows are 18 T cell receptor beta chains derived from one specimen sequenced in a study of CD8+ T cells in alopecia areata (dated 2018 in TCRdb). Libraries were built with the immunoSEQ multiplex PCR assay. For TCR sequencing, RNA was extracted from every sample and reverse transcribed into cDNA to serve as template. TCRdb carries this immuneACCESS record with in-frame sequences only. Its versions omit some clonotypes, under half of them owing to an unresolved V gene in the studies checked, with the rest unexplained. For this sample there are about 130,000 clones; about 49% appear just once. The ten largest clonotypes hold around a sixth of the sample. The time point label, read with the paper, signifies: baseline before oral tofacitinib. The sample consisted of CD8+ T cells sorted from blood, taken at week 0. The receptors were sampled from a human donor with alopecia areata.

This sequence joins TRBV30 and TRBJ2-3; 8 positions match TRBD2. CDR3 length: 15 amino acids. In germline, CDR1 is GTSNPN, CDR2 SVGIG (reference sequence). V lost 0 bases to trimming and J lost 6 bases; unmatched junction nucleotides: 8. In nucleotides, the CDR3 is TGTGCCTGGAGTGTAGGACTAGCTGGCGAGGATACGCAGTATTTT. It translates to CAWSVGLAGEDTQYF.

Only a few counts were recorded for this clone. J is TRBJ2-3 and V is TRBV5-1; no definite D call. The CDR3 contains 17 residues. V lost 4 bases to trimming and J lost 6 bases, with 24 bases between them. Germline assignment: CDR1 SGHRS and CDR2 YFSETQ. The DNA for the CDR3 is TGCGCCAGCAGCCCCCCAGGCGGAACTGCCTCTCACGATACGCAGTATTTT. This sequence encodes CASSPPGGTASHDTQYF.

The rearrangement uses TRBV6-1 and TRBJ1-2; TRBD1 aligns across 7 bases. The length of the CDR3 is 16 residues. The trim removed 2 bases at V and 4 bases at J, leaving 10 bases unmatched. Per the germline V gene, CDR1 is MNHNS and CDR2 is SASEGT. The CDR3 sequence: CASSEPSQGPIYGYTF. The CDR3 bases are TGTGCCAGCAGTGAACCATCACAGGGGCCGATCTATGGCTACACCTTC.

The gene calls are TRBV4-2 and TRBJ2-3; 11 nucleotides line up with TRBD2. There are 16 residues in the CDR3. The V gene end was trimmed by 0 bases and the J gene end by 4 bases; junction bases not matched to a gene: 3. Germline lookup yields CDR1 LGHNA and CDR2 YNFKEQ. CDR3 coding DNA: TGTGCCAGCAGCCAAGAGGTAGCGGGGGGGGCAGATACGCAGTATTTT. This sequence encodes CASSQEVAGGADTQYF.

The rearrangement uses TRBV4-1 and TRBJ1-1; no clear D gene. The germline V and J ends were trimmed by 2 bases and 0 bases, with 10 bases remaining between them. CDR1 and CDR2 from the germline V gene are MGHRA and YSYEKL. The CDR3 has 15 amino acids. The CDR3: CASSQPTVVNTEAFF. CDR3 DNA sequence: TGCGCCAGCAGCCAACCGACGGTAGTGAACACTGAAGCTTTCTTT.

CDR3 DNA: TGTGCCAGCAGCTACGGGGGGGCCAAAGATACGCAGTATTTT. Translating it yields CASSYGGAKDTQYF. V gene TRBV5-4 combines with J gene TRBJ2-3; 8 bases agree with TRBD2. Trimming removed 3 bases from V and 5 bases from J; junction bases left unmatched: 5. The CDR3 totals 14 residues. Germline V gene lookup returns CDR1 SGHNT and CDR2 YYREEE (reference sequence).

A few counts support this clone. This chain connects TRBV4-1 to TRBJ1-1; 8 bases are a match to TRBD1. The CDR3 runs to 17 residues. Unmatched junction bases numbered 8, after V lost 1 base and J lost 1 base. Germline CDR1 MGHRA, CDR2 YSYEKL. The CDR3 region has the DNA TGCGCCAGCAGCCAAGGTGGGGGACAGGAGAAGAACACTGAAGCTTTCTTT. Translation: CASSQGGGQEKNTEAFF.

CDR3 loop: CASSLGQNYEQYF. The CDR3 region has the DNA TGTGCCAGCAGCCTGGGACAGAACTACGAGCAGTACTTC. J is TRBJ2-7 and V is TRBV5-6; TRBD1 matches at 7 bases. J lost 3 bases, V lost 4 bases, and 4 bases had no gene match. Germline CDR1 reads SGHDT; CDR2 reads YYEEEE. The CDR3 has 13 residues.

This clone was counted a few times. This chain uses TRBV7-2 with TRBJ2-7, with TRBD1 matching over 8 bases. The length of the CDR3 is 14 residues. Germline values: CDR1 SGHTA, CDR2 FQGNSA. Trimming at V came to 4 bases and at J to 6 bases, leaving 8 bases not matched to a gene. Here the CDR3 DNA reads TGTGCCAGCAGCTCCATGAGGACAGGGAGCGAGCAGTACTTC. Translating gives CASSSMRTGSEQYF.

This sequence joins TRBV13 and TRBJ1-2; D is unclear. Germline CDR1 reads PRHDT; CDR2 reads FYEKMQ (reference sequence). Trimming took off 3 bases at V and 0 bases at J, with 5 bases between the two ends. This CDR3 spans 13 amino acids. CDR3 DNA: TGTGCCAGCAGCTTTAACCCTAACTATGGCTACACCTTC. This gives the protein CASSFNPNYGYTF.

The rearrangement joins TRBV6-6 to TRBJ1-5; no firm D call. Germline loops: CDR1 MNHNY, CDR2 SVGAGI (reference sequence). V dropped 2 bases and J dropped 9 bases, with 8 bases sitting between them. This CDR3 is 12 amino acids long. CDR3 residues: CASSYTNTPQHF. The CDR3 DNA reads TGTGCCAGCAGTTACACTAATACGCCCCAGCATTTT.

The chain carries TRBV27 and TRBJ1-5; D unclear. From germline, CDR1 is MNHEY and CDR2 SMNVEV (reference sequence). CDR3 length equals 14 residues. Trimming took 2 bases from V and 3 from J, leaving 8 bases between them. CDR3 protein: CASSLALNNQPQHF. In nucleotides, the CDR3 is TGTGCCAGCAGTTTAGCCCTCAACAATCAGCCCCAGCATTTT.

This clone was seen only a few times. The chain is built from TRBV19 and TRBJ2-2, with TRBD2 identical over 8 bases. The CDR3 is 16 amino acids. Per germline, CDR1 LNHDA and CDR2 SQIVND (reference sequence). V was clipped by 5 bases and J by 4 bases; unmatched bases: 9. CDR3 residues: CASSAPGLGVTGELFF. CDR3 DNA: TGTGCCAGTAGTGCCCCGGGACTAGGCGTCACCGGGGAGCTGTTTTTT.

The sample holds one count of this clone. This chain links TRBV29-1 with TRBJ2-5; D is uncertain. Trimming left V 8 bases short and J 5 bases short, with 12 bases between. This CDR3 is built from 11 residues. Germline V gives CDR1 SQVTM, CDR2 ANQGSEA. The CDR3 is CSLRAGETQYF. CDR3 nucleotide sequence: TGCAGCCTCCGGGCCGGGGAGACCCAGTACTTC.

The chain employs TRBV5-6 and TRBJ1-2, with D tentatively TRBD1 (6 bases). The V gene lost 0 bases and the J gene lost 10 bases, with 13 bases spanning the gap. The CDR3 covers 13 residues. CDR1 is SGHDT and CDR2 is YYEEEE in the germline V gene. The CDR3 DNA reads TGTGCCAGCAGCTTGGACCAGGGGTCTGACTACACCTTC. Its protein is CASSLDQGSDYTF.

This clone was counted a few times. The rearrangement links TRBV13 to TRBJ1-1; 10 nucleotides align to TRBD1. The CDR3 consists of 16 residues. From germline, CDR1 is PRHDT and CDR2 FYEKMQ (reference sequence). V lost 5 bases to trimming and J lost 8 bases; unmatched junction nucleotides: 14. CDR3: CASSDTDRGVTLEAFF. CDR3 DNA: TGTGCCAGCAGCGATACGGACAGGGGGGTGACCCTAGAAGCTTTCTTT.

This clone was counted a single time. In DNA form, the CDR3 reads TGCGCCAGCAGCTATGGGGGAGGTGAGCAGTTCTTC. Encoded protein: CASSYGGGEQFF. The chain is built from TRBV5-1 and TRBJ2-1; TRBD2 might be the D (6 bases). V shed 3 bases and J shed 9 bases, with 10 bases lying between them. The V gene's germline CDR1 is SGHRS and CDR2 YFSETQ. This CDR3 has 12 amino acids.

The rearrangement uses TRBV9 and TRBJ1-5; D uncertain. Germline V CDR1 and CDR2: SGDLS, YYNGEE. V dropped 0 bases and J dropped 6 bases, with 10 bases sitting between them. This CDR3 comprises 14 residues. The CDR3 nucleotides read TGTGCCAGCAGCGTAGGTGGCATGTCTCAGCCCCAGCATTTT. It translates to CASSVGGMSQPQHF.